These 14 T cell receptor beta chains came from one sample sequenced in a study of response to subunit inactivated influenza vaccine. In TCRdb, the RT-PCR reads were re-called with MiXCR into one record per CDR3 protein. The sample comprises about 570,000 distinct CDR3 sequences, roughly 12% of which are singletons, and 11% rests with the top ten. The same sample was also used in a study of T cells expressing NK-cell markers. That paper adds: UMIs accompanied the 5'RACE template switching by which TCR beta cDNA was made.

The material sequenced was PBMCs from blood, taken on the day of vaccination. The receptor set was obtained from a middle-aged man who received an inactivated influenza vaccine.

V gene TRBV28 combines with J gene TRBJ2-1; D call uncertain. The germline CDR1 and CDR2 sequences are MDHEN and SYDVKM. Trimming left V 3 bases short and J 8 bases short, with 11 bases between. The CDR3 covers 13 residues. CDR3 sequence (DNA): TGTGCCAGCAGTTTTAACAGTTTGGATGAGCAGTTCTTC. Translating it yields CASSFNSLDEQFF. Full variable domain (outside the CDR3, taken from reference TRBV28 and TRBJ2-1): DVKVTQSSRYLVKRTGEKVFLECVQDMDHENMFWYRQDPGLGLRLIYFSYDVKMKEKGDIPEGYSVSREKKERFSLILESASTNQTSMYLCASSFNSLDEQFFGPGTRLTVL.

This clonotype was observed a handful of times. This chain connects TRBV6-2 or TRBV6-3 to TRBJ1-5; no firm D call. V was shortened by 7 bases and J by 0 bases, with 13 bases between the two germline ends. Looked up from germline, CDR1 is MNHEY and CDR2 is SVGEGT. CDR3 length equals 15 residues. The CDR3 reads CASTHGDYSNQPQHF. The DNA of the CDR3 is TGTGCCAGCACCCACGGAGATTATAGCAATCAGCCCCAGCATTTT.

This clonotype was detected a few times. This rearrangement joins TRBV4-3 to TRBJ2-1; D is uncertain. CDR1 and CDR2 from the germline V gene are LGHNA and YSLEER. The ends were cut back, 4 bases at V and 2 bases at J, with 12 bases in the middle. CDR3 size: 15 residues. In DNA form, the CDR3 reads TGCGCCAGCAGCCGCCGTAGGTCGGCCTACAATGAGCAGTTCTTC. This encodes CASSRRRSAYNEQFF.

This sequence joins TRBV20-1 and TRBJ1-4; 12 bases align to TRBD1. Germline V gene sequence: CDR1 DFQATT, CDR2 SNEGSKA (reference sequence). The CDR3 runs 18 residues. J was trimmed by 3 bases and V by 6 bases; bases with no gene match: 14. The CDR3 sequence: CSAPPRDRGPAANEKLFF. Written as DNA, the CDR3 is TGCAGTGCCCCCCCCCGGGACAGGGGGCCTGCGGCTAATGAAAAACTGTTTTTT.

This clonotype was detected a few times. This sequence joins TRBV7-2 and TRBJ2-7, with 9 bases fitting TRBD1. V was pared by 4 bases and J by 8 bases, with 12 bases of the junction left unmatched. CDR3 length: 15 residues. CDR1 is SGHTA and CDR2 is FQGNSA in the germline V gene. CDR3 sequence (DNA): TGTGCCAGCAGCTCAGAGGTAGGACAGGGGAGGAAGCAGTACTTC. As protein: CASSSEVGQGRKQYF. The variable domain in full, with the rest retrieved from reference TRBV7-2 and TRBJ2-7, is GAGVSQSPSNKVTEKGKDVELRCDPISGHTALYWYRQSLGQGLEFLIYFQGNSAPDKSGLPSDRFSAERTGGSVSTLTIQRTQQEDSAVYLCASSSEVGQGRKQYFGPGTRLTVT.

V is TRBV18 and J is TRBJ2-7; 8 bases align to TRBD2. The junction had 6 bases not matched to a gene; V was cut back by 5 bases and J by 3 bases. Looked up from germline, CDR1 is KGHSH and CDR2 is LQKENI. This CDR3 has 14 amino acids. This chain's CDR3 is CASSTQAGDYEQYF. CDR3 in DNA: TGTGCCAGCTCAACACAAGCGGGGGACTACGAGCAGTACTTC.

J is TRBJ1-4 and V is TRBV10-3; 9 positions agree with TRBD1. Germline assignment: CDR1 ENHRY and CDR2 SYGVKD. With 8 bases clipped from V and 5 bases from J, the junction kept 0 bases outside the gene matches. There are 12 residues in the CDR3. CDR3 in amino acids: CAIGTGNEKLFF. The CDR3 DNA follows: TGTGCCATCGGGACAGGGAATGAAAAACTGTTTTTT.

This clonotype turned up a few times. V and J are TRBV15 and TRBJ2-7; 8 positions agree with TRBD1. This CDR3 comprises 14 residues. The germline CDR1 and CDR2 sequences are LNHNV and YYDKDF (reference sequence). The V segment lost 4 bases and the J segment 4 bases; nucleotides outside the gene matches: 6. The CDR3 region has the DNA TGTGCCACCAGCAAAGACAGGGGACAGTACGAGCAGTACTTC. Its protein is CATSKDRGQYEQYF. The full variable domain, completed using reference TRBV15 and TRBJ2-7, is DAMVIQNPRYQVTQFGKPVTLSCSQTLNHNVMYWYQQKSSQAPKLLFHYYDKDFNNEADTPDNFQSRRPNTSFCFLDIRSPGLGDTAMYLCATSKDRGQYEQYFGPGTRLTVT.

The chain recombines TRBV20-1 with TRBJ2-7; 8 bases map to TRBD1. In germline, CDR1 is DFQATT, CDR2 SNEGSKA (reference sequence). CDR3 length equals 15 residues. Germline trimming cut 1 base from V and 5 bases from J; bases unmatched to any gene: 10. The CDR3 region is CSARAVDRGGNEQYF. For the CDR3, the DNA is TGCAGTGCTAGAGCCGTTGACAGGGGTGGAAACGAGCAGTACTTC.

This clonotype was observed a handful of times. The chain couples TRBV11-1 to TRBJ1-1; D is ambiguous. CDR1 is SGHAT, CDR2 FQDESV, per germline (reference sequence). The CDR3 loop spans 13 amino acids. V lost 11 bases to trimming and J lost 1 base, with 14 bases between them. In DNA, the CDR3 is TGTGCCGTACGCCGGACTAGGAACACTGAAGCTTTCTTT. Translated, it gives CAVRRTRNTEAFF. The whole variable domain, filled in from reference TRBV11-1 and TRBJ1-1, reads EAEVAQSPRYKITEKSQAVAFWCDPISGHATLYWYRQILGQGPELLVQFQDESVVDDSQLPKDRFSAERLKGVDSTLKIQPAELGDSAMYLCAVRRTRNTEAFFGQGTRLTVV.

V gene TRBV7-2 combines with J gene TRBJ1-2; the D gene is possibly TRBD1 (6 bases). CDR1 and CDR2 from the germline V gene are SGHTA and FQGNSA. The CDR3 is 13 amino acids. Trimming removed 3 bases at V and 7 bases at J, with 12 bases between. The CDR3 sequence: CASSFDLTGGYTF. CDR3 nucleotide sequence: TGTGCCAGCAGCTTTGACCTGACAGGTGGCTACACCTTC.

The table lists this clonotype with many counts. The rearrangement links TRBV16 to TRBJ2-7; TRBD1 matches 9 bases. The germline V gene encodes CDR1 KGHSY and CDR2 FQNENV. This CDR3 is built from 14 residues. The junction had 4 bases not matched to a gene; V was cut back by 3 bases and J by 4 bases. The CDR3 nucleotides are TGTGCCAGCAGCCATACGGGACAGGGTTACGAGCAGTACTTC. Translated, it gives CASSHTGQGYEQYF.

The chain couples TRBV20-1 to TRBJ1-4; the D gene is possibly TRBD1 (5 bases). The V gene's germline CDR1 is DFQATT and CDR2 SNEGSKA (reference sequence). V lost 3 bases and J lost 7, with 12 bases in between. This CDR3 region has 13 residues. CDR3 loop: CSASSGKAEKLFF. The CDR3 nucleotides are TGCAGTGCTAGCTCAGGGAAGGCTGAAAAACTGTTTTTT.

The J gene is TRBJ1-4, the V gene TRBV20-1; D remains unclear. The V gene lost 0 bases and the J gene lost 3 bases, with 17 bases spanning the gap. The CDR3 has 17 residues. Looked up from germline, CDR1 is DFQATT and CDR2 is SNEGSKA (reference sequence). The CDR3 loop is CSARDKGPLGSNEKLFF. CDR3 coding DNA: TGCAGTGCTAGAGATAAAGGCCCCCTTGGGTCTAATGAAAAACTGTTTTTT.